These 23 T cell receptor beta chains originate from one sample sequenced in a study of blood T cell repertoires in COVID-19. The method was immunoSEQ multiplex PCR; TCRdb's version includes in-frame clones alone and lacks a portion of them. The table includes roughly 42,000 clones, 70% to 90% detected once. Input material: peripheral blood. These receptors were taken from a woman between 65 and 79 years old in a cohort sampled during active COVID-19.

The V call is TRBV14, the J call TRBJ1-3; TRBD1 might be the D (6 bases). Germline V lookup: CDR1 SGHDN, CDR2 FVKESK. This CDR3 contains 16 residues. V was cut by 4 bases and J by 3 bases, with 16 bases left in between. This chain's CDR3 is CASSPGNRAFGNTIYF. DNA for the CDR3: TGTGCCAGCAGCCCTGGGAACAGGGCTTTTGGAAACACCATATATTTT.

CDR3 coding DNA: TGCGCCAGCAGCTTGGGTGGCCTAGCCCGGGAGCTGTTTTTT. Encoded protein: CASSLGGLARELFF. The rearrangement links TRBV5-1 to TRBJ2-2; D perhaps matches TRBD2 (5 bases). CDR3 length: 14 amino acids. Trimming left V 0 bases short and J 9 bases short, with 12 bases between. Germline V CDR1 and CDR2: SGHRS, YFSETQ.

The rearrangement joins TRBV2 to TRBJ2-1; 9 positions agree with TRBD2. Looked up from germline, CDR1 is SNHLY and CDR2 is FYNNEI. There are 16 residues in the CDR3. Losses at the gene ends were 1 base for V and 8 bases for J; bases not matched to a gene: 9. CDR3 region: CASSEENSGSRDEQFF. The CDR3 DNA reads TGTGCCAGCAGTGAAGAGAATAGCGGGAGTAGGGATGAGCAGTTCTTC.

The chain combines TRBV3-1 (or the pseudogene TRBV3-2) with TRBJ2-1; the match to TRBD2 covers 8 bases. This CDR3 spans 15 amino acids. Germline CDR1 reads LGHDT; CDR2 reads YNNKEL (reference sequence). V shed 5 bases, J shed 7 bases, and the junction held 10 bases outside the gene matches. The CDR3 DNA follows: TGTGCCAGCAGCGCCCGACTAGCGATACTTAATGAGCAGTTCTTC. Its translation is CASSARLAILNEQFF.

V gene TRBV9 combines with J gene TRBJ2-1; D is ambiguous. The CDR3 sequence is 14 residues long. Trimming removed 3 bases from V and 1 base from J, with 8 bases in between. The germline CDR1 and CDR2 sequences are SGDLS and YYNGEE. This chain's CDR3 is CASSAPGSYNEQFF. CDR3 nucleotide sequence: TGTGCCAGCAGCGCCCCGGGTTCCTACAATGAGCAGTTCTTC.

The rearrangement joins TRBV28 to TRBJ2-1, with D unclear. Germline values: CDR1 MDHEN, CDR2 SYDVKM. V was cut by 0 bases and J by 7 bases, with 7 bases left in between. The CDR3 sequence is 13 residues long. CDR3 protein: CASSLWAENEQFF. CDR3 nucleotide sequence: TGTGCCAGCAGTTTATGGGCTGAAAATGAGCAGTTCTTC. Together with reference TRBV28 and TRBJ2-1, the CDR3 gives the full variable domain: DVKVTQSSRYLVKRTGEKVFLECVQDMDHENMFWYRQDPGLGLRLIYFSYDVKMKEKGDIPEGYSVSREKKERFSLILESASTNQTSMYLCASSLWAENEQFFGPGTRLTVL.

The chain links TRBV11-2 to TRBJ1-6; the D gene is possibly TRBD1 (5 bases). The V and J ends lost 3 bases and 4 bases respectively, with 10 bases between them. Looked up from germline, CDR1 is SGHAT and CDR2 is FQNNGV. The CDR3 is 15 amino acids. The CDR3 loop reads CASSFETGYNSPLHF. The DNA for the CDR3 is TGTGCCAGCAGCTTTGAAACAGGTTATAATTCACCCCTCCACTTT. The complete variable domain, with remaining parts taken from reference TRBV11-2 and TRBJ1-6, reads EAGVAQSPRYKIIEKRQSVAFWCNPISGHATLYWYQQILGQGPKLLIQFQNNGVVDDSQLPKDRFSAERLKGVDSTLKIQPAKLEDSAVYLCASSFETGYNSPLHFGNGTRLTVT.

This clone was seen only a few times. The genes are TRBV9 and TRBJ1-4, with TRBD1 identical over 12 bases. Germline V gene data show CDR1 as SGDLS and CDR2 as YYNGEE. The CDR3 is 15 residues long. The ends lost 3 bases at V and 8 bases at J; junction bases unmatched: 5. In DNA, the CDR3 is TGTGCCAGCAGCGAGGGACAGGGGGCCGTGGAAAAACTGTTTTTT. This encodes CASSEGQGAVEKLFF.

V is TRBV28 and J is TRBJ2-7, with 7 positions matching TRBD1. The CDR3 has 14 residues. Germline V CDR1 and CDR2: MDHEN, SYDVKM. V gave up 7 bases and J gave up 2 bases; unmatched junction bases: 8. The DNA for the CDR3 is TGTGCCAGCAACCCACCGGGACAGACCTACGAGCAGTACTTC. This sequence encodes CASNPPGQTYEQYF.

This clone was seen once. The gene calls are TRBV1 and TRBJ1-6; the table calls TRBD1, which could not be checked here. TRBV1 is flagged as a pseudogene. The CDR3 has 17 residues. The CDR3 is CTSSQDPTGTYNSPLHF. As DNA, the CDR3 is TGCACCAGCAGCCAAGACCCCACAGGGACCTATAATTCACCCCTCCACTTT.

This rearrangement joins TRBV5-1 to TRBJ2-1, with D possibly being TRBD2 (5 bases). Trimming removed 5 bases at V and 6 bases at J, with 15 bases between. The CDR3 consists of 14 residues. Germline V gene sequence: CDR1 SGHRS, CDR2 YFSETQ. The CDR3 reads CASSSPSRFNEQFF. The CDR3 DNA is TGCGCCAGCAGTAGTCCTAGCCGATTCAATGAGCAGTTCTTC.

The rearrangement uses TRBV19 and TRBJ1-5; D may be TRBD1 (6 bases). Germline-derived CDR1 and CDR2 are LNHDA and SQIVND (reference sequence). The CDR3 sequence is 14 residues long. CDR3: CTARLRGSGQPQHF. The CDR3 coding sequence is TGTACCGCCCGCCTTAGGGGGTCGGGTCAGCCCCAGCATTTT.

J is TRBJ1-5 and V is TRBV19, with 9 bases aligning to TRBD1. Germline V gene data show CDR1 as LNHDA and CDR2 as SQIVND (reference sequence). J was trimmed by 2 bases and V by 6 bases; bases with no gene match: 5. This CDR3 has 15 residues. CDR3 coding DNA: TGTGCCAGTAGCACGACAGGGGGAGGCAATCAGCCCCAGCATTTT. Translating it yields CASSTTGGGNQPQHF.

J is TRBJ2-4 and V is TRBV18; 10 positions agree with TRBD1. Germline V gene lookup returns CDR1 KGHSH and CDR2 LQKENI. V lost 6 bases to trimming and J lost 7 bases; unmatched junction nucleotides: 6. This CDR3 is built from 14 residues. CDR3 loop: CASSQTGGSNIQYF. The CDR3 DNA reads TGTGCCAGCTCTCAGACAGGGGGCTCCAACATTCAGTACTTC.

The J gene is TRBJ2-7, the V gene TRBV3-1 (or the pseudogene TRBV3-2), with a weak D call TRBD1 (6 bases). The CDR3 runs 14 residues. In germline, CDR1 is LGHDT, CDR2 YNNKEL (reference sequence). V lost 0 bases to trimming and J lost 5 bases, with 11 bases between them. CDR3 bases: TGTGCCAGCAGCCAAGACCACAGGGTGCACGAGCAGTACTTC. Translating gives CASSQDHRVHEQYF.

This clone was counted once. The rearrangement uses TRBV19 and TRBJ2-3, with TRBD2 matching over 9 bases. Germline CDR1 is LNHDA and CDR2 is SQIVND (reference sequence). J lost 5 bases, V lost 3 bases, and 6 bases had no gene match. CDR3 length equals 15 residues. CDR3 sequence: CASSILAGAVDTQYF. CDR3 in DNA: TGTGCCAGTAGTATCTTAGCGGGAGCGGTAGATACGCAGTATTTT.

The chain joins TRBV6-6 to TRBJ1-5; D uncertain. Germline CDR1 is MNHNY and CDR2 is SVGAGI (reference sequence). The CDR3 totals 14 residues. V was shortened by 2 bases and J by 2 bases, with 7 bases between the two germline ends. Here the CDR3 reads CASSYRQGNQPQHF. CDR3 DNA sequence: TGTGCCAGCAGTTACAGGCAGGGCAATCAGCCCCAGCATTTT.

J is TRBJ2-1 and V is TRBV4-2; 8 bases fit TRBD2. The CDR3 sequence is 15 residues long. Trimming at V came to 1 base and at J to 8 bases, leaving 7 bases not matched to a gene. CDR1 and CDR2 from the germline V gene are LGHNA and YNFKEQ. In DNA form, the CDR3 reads TGTGCCAGCAGCCAAGTGGCGGGAGGTCAAGATGAGCAGTTCTTC. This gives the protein CASSQVAGGQDEQFF.

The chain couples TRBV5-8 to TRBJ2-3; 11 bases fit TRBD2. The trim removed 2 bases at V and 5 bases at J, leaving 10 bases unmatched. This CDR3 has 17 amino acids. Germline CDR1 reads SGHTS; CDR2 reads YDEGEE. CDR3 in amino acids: CASSFGGLAGAGDTQYF. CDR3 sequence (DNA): TGTGCCAGCAGCTTTGGTGGACTAGCGGGTGCAGGAGATACGCAGTATTTT.

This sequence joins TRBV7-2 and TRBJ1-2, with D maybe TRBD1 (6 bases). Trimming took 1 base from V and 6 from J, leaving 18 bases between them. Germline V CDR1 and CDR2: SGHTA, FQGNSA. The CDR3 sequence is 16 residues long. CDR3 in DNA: TGTGCCAGCAGCTTAGAAGGGGCTACAGGGCTCCATGGCTACACCTTC. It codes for CASSLEGATGLHGYTF. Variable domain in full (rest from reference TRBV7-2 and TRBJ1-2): GAGVSQSPSNKVTEKGKDVELRCDPISGHTALYWYRQSLGQGLEFLIYFQGNSAPDKSGLPSDRFSAERTGGSVSTLTIQRTQQEDSAVYLCASSLEGATGLHGYTFGSGTRLTVV.

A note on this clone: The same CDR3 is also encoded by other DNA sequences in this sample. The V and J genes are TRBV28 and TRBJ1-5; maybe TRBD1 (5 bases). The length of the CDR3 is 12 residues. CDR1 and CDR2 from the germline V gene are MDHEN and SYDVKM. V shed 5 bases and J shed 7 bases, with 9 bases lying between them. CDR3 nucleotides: TGTGCCAGCAGTCGGGGGGAACAGCCCCAGCATTTT. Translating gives CASSRGEQPQHF.

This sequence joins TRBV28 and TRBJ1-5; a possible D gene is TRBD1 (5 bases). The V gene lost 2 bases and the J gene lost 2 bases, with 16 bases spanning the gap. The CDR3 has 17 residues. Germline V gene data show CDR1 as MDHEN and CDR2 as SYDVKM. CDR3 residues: CASSLSSGSGRNQPQHF. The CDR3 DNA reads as TGTGCCAGCAGTTTAAGTTCAGGGTCTGGGCGCAATCAGCCCCAGCATTTT.

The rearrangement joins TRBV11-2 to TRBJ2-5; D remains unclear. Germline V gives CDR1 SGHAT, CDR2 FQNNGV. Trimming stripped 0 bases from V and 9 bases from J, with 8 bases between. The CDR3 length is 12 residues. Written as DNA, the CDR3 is TGTGCCAGCAGCTTAGACCGTGCGTCCCAGTACTTC. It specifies CASSLDRASQYF.